This TCR beta chain is from a study of T cell responses to AZD1222 COVID-19 vaccine. The V end was cut by 1 base, the J end by 2 bases, with 10 bases between. CDR1 is SGHNT, CDR2 YENEEA, per germline. The CDR3 totals 15 residues. The assay was immunoSEQ multiplex PCR, and TCRdb's table has in-frame clones only and misses some. The sample yields roughly 140,000 clones, about nine tenths seen once. Study-level results: The breadth and depth of Spike-specific TCRs increased once two AZD1222 doses had been given.

Note on this clone: Its antigen is not identified.

The sequence was obtained from an adult in good health. Sequenced here: peripheral blood, sampled on day 0 of AZD1222 vaccination. This sequence joins TRBV11-3 and TRBJ2-3; perhaps TRBD1 as D (5 bases). In DNA, the CDR3 is TGTGCCAGCAGCTTAGGGGGCGGAACCACAGATACGCAGTATTTT. This gives the protein CASSLGGGTTDTQYF.